This T cell receptor (beta chain) was recovered during a study of vaccination and CD4 T cells after COVID-19. Study information: Post-vaccination specimens were collected at a median of roughly 78 days following dose two (range 14 to 241). Cells were stimulated with overlapping spike peptide pools from SARS-CoV-2, HCoV-NL63, HCoV-OC43 and HCoV-229E. Study conclusions and caveats: From roughly 21 to 40, the median of SARS-CoV-2-reactive clonotypes rose without reaching significance.

A few counts support this clonotype. Its antigen is unknown. Noted treatment: roughly 11-day PBMC culture with coronavirus spike peptide pools or control peptides (ViraFEST assay). From germline, CDR1 is MNHNS and CDR2 SASEGT. Trimming took off 6 bases at V and 4 bases at J, with 10 bases between the two ends. The length of the CDR3 is 13 residues. Cultured CD4+ T cells had their DNA profiled by the Oncomine TCR Beta short-read assay. Genomic DNA was isolated from CD4+ T cells that had been cultured. TCRdb passed the PCR reads through MiXCR, listing each CDR3 protein once. The profile shows around 20,000 distinct CDR3 sequences, over 55% of them singletons.

The sequencing input was CD4+ T cells from blood, cultured in vitro. The source of this sequence is a human donor who had recovered from COVID-19. The rearrangement links TRBV6-1 to TRBJ1-5; weak D call: TRBD1 (5 bases). CDR3 DNA: TGTGCCAGCAGCTGGACACAAAATCAGCCCCAGCATTTT. Translation gives CASSWTQNQPQHF.